The 15 T cell receptor beta chains reported below all come from one sample, sequenced in a study of shared clonotypes between healthy human individuals. This table comes from immunoSEQ multiplex PCR, and its TCRdb copy is limited to in-frame clones, with some not included. The table records hundreds of thousands of clones, around three quarters of them present only once. Sequencing was carried out using PBMCs. Receptors were obtained from a woman in her 40s in good health. Some clones in this sample may be carry-over from other donors' samples.

The chain employs TRBV6-6 and TRBJ2-5; TRBD2 aligns across 8 bases. The CDR3 is made up of 15 amino acids. CDR1 is MNHNY, CDR2 SVGAGI, per germline (reference sequence). V shed 7 bases and J 1 base; nucleotides not matched to a gene: 8. CDR3 sequence reads: CASTAAGTSQETQYF. CDR3 nucleotide sequence: TGTGCCAGCACCGCTGCGGGGACTAGCCAAGAGACCCAGTACTTC.

V and J are TRBV7-3 and TRBJ2-2; TRBD1 matches at 8 bases. The CDR3 runs 13 residues. V was clipped by 6 bases and J by 6 bases; unmatched bases: 3. Germline V gene sequence: CDR1 SGHTA, CDR2 FQGTGA. Written as DNA, the CDR3 is TGTGCCAGCAGTCAACAGGGGGCCGGGGAGCTGTTTTTT. Translation gives CASSQQGAGELFF.

The V gene is TRBV19, the J gene TRBJ1-2, with TRBD1 matching 7 bases. V lost 8 bases, J lost 0 bases, and 9 bases stayed unmatched. Germline-derived CDR1 and CDR2 are LNHDA and SQIVND (reference sequence). The CDR3 loop spans 15 amino acids. In DNA form, the CDR3 reads TGTGCCAGTCGATCCCCGGGACAGACTAACTATGGCTACACCTTC. Protein sequence: CASRSPGQTNYGYTF. The variable domain in full, with the rest retrieved from reference TRBV19 and TRBJ1-2, is DGGITQSPKYLFRKEGQNVTLSCEQNLNHDAMYWYRQDPGQGLRLIYYSQIVNDFQKGDIAEGYSVSREKKESFPLTVTSAQKNPTAFYLCASRSPGQTNYGYTFGSGTRLTVV.

The chain joins TRBV7-6 to TRBJ2-7; 7 bases map to TRBD2. There are 16 residues in the CDR3. With 2 bases clipped from V and 0 bases from J, the junction kept 7 bases outside the gene matches. Germline values: CDR1 SGHVS, CDR2 FNYEAQ. This CDR3 reads CASSLRAAGNSYEQYF. The CDR3 DNA reads TGTGCCAGCAGCTTACGGGCAGCGGGGAACTCCTACGAGCAGTACTTC.

The V gene is TRBV5-4, the J gene TRBJ1-1, with D unclear. Trimming stripped 5 bases from V and 1 base from J, with 12 bases between. The CDR3 spans 14 residues. The germline gives CDR1 SGHNT, CDR2 YYREEE (reference sequence). The CDR3 DNA reads TGTGCCAGCAGGCCCAAGGATGCGAACACTGAAGCTTTCTTT. This sequence encodes CASRPKDANTEAFF.

The chain links TRBV30 to TRBJ2-6; TRBD1 or TRBD2 may be the D gene (5 bases each). The germline V gene has CDR1 GTSNPN and CDR2 SVGIG (reference sequence). This CDR3 region has 15 residues. Trimming pared 3 bases from V and 0 bases from J, leaving 9 bases between. The CDR3 reads CAWSPGLSGANVLTF. The CDR3 region has the DNA TGTGCCTGGAGCCCGGGGCTCTCTGGGGCCAACGTCCTGACTTTC.

The J gene is TRBJ2-7, the V gene TRBV7-9; the match to TRBD1 covers 11 bases. CDR3 size: 15 residues. Germline V CDR1 and CDR2: SEHNR, FQNEAQ (reference sequence). J gave up 1 base and V 5 bases, and 4 bases lay outside the gene matches. In DNA form, the CDR3 reads TGTGCCAGCAGCCCACGGGACAGGGGGTCCTACGAGCAGTACTTC. Translated, it gives CASSPRDRGSYEQYF.

This clone was counted a single time. This chain joins TRBV19 and TRBJ1-5; D is ambiguous. Germline CDR1 reads LNHDA; CDR2 reads SQIVND (reference sequence). The CDR3 runs 18 residues. Between the trimmed V and J ends, which lost 0 bases and 4 bases, there was a span of 19 bases. The CDR3 is CASSIDHWETGKNQPQHF. Written as DNA, the CDR3 is TGTGCCAGTAGTATAGATCATTGGGAAACCGGCAAAAATCAGCCCCAGCATTTT.

The J gene is TRBJ1-3, the V gene TRBV18, with D possibly TRBD1 on 6 matching bases. The germline V gene has CDR1 KGHSH and CDR2 LQKENI. Trimming stripped 4 bases from V and 6 bases from J, with 10 bases between. The CDR3 is 13 amino acids. This CDR3 is CASSLGQLNTIYF. CDR3 DNA: TGTGCCAGCTCACTCGGACAGTTAAACACCATATATTTT.

A few counts support this clone. This chain connects TRBV7-9 to TRBJ2-1; no definite D call. CDR1 is SEHNR, CDR2 FQNEAQ, per germline (reference sequence). The CDR3 consists of 11 residues. Deletions cut 2 bases from V and 12 bases from J, with 8 bases between. For the CDR3, the DNA is TGTGCCAGCAGCTTATCGGCAGGGCAGTTCTTC. Encoded protein: CASSLSAGQFF.

V and J are TRBV9 and TRBJ2-7; TRBD2 aligns across 7 bases. CDR1 SGDLS and CDR2 YYNGEE come from the germline V gene. Losses at the gene ends were 0 bases for V and 7 bases for J; bases not matched to a gene: 7. CDR3 length: 14 residues. The CDR3 region has the DNA TGTGCCAGCAGCGTAGAGGTGGGAGGGAGGGAGCAGTACTTC. Residues: CASSVEVGGREQYF.

The chain uses TRBV7-2 and TRBJ2-5; 8 nucleotides agree with TRBD1. The CDR3 sequence is 15 residues long. Looked up from germline, CDR1 is SGHTA and CDR2 is FQGNSA. Losses at the gene ends were 6 bases for V and 1 base for J; bases not matched to a gene: 7. CDR3 DNA sequence: TGTGCCAGCAGTCGAATAACAGGGGGCCAAGAGACCCAGTACTTC. Translation gives CASSRITGGQETQYF. Combining the CDR3 with reference TRBV7-2 and TRBJ2-5 gives the whole variable domain GAGVSQSPSNKVTEKGKDVELRCDPISGHTALYWYRQSLGQGLEFLIYFQGNSAPDKSGLPSDRFSAERTGGSVSTLTIQRTQQEDSAVYLCASSRITGGQETQYFGPGTRLLVL.

This chain joins TRBV7-3 and TRBJ2-6, with TRBD1 identical over 7 bases. CDR1 and CDR2 from the germline V gene are SGHTA and FQGTGA. CDR3 length equals 15 residues. V trimming: 0 bases; J trimming: 9 bases; junction bases outside the gene matches: 5. CDR3 sequence: CASSLTRGQSNVLTF. In nucleotides, the CDR3 is TGTGCCAGCAGCTTAACTCGGGGACAGAGCAACGTCCTGACTTTC.

The chain is built from TRBV30 and TRBJ2-2; perhaps TRBD2 as D (6 bases). Germline V gene sequence: CDR1 GTSNPN, CDR2 SVGIG (reference sequence). The germline V and J ends were trimmed by 2 bases and 2 bases, with 9 bases remaining between them. CDR3 length equals 14 residues. The CDR3 loop reads CAWSRGINTGELFF. Written as DNA, the CDR3 is TGTGCCTGGAGTCGGGGGATAAACACCGGGGAGCTGTTTTTT.

The chain is built from TRBV13 and TRBJ2-5, with 12 bases that match TRBD2. The trim removed 4 bases at V and 5 bases at J, leaving 5 bases unmatched. CDR3 length: 15 amino acids. Germline V gives CDR1 PRHDT, CDR2 FYEKMQ (reference sequence). DNA of the CDR3: TGTGCCAGCAGCTCGACTAGCGGGAGCTGGGAGACCCAGTACTTC. Translated: CASSSTSGSWETQYF.